The T cell receptor (beta chain) described here comes from a study of T-cell memory formation after mild COVID-19. On the study more broadly: Largely, the TCR clusters proved donor specific. The study's findings and limits: Contracting clones from day 15 to 85 showed balanced CD4/CD8; later expanders favored CD4+. Mostly located in CM and EM were contracting CD4+ clones, with contracting CD8+ clones located in EMRA.

In this sample, this clonotype turned up a few times. The antigen is not known. TCR alpha and TCR beta cDNA libraries with sample barcodes and UMIs came from 5'RACE using constant-segment primers. TCRdb re-derived calls from the 5' RACE reads in MiXCR, one entry per CDR3 protein. The data show some 320,000 distinct CDR3 sequences, 14% seen once. V shed 6 bases and J 0 bases; nucleotides not matched to a gene: 6. There are 15 residues in the CDR3. Sequencing was performed on PBMCs or a T cell subset sorted from them (not recorded which). The chain recombines TRBV12-3 or TRBV12-4 with TRBJ2-7; 9 nucleotides agree with TRBD1. The TCR originated in a young man who had mild COVID-19 (a few samples of this study predate the infection). Cell type and time point are not known. The CDR3, as DNA: TGTGCCAGCAGCCGGGACAGGGCCCCCTCCTACGAGCAGTACTTC. This codes for CASSRDRAPSYEQYF.